A selection of T cell receptor beta chains follows, all from one sample in a study of T cell repertoires in cytomegalovirus infection. Their specific antigens are unknown. TCRdb re-called the reads with MiXCR, one entry per CDR3 protein. The sample lists roughly 570,000 distinct CDR3 sequences, roughly 42% occurring once. The sequencing here drew on cultured PBMCs, taken from culture after CMV antigen stimulation. These receptors were taken from a human donor in good health (CMV status not recorded). Some clones in this sample may be carry-over from other donors' samples. CDR3s include the opening cysteine and the closing phenylalanine or tryptophan. The D gene is left open where the match is weak. Clone size is shown for a subset of rows, as once, few, many or a class of expanded clone.

>TRBJ1-4|TRBV7-2|NA|few
TGTGCCAGCAGCTCACCGGACGGCATGGGACTGTTTTTT
CASSSPDGMGLFF
>TRBJ1-1|TRBV18|NA|few
TGTGCCAGCTCACCACCGGACTCCGTCGAAGCTTTCTTT
CASSPPDSVEAFF
>TRBJ2-3|TRBV7-2|TRBD2|few
TGTGCCAGCAGCCATTGGACTAGCGGGGGTACAGATACGCAGTATTTT
CASSHWTSGGTDTQYF
>TRBJ1-5|TRBV19|TRBD1|NA
TGTGCCAGTAGTATAGATGGCAGGGGGCATGGCAATCAGCCCCAGCATTTT
CASSIDGRGHGNQPQHF
>TRBJ2-7|TRBV5-1|NA|NA
TGCGCCAGCGGCCAAGGGACCGGATACTACGAGCAGTACTTC
CASGQGTGYYEQYF
>TRBJ2-3|TRBV7-6|NA|once
TGTGCCAGCAGCTTAGGCGGGGACGGGAGTTTTTCGCAGTATTTT
CASSLGGDGSFSQYF
>TRBJ1-5|TRBV29-1|NA|NA
TGCAGCGTAAGGGGTGGGGGGCCGAATCAGCCCCAGCATTTT
CSVRGGGPNQPQHF
>TRBJ2-2|TRBV12-3/TRBV12-4|TRBD2|few
TGTGCCAGCAGTTTAAGGCCCCTCCTAGCGGGAGGCACCGGGGAGCTGTTTTTT
CASSLRPLLAGGTGELFF
>TRBJ1-2|TRBV7-4|NA|NA
TGTGCCAGCAGCTTAGCATTGGGTAGTGGCTACACCTTC
CASSLALGSGYTF
>TRBJ2-1|TRBV27|TRBD2|few
TGTGCCAGCAGTCGCCGACTAGCGGGAGGGGGGAATGAGCAGTTCTTC
CASSRRLAGGGNEQFF
>TRBJ2-7|TRBV7-8|NA|many
TGTGCCAGCAGCGTACAGGGGAGGGAATCCTACGAGCAGTACTTC
CASSVQGRESYEQYF
>TRBJ2-5|TRBV10-2|TRBD1|NA
TGCGCCAGCAGCGGCCCACAGGGGTCCCCCCCAGAGACCCAGTACTTC
CASSGPQGSPPETQYF
>TRBJ2-7|TRBV7-2|TRBD2|NA
TGTGCCAGCACAAAGCGGGAGGGCTACGAGCAGTACTTC
CASTKREGYEQYF
>TRBJ2-5|TRBV7-2|NA|few
TGTGCCAGCAGCCCTGAGAGGGGTGAGACCCAGTACTTC
CASSPERGETQYF
>TRBJ2-5|TRBV7-4|NA|NA
TGTGCCAGCACCCGGACCCCCGGGACCCAGTACTTC
CASTRTPGTQYF
>TRBJ2-7|TRBV12-3/TRBV12-4|NA|NA
TGTGCCAGCAACCTTCGGGGACAAGTCTACGAGCAGTACTTC
CASNLRGQVYEQYF
>TRBJ2-7|TRBV19|NA|once
TGTGCCAGTAGTATCCTTTCCCTCCCCGACAACGAGCAGTACTTC
CASSILSLPDNEQYF
>TRBJ2-7|TRBV14|TRBD1|NA
TGTGCCAGCAGCCAATTTCTAGGGACAGGAATGTACTCCTACGAGCAGTACTTC
CASSQFLGTGMYSYEQYF
>TRBJ2-7|TRBV12-3/TRBV12-4|NA|NA
TGTGCCAGCAGTCGTAGTACCGACAGGTTCGGAACCTACGAGCAGTACTTC
CASSRSTDRFGTYEQYF
>TRBJ2-5|TRBV7-2|TRBD2|NA
TGTGCCAGCAGCGCGTCGGGGGGTCGGGCCCAGTACTTC
CASSASGGRAQYF
>TRBJ1-4|TRBV6-6|NA|NA
TGTGCCAGCAGTTACAGAGGCACCTCGGGTGGTGAAAAACTGTTTTTT
CASSYRGTSGGEKLFF
>TRBJ2-7|TRBV29-1|NA|NA
TGCAGCGTCCGCCAGGGGCGTTCCTACGAGCAGTACTTC
CSVRQGRSYEQYF
>TRBJ2-2|TRBV11-2|NA|few
TGTGCCAGCAGCCCTAGACAGGCGAACACCGGGGAGCTGTTTTTT
CASSPRQANTGELFF
>TRBJ2-2|TRBV7-2|TRBD2|NA
TGTGCCAGCAGCATAAGGTGGCTAGCGGGAGCCGGGGAGCTGTTTTTT
CASSIRWLAGAGELFF
>TRBJ2-5|TRBV7-2|NA|few
TGTGCCAGCAGCTCCGGGGGCAGCCAAGAGACCCAGTACTTC
CASSSGGSQETQYF
>TRBJ1-6|TRBV4-1|NA|NA
TGCGCCAGCAGCCTTCAACAGGAAGATTATAATTCACCCCTCCACTTT
CASSLQQEDYNSPLHF
>TRBJ2-5|TRBV7-2|NA|many
TGTGCCAGCAGCTTATTACGGGGTGGGGAGACCCAGTACTTC
CASSLLRGGETQYF
>TRBJ1-4|TRBV4-1|TRBD1|NA
TGCGCCAGCAGCCACGCCGGGACAGGGGGCTTTCGTGAAAAACTGTTTTTT
CASSHAGTGGFREKLFF
>TRBJ2-1|TRBV12-3/TRBV12-4|NA|NA
TGTGCCAGCGATGGAGAACCATCAGGAGACTCAAGGGGAAGTCAGTTCTTC
CASDGEPSGDSRGSQFF
>TRBJ2-3|TRBV20-1|TRBD2|few
TGCAGTGCTAGTAAAGGCTGGACGGGAGGAAATACGCAGTATTTT
CSASKGWTGGNTQYF
>TRBJ2-1|TRBV28|TRBD2|few
TGTGCCAGCAGTTTCGGCCTGCGGACTAGCCCAGCATATGATGAGCAGTTCTTC
CASSFGLRTSPAYDEQFF
>TRBJ1-2|TRBV5-4|NA|once
TGTGCCAGCAGCCCCCGGGACTTCGGCTATGGCTACACCTTC
CASSPRDFGYGYTF
>TRBJ2-7|TRBV6-8|TRBD1|NA
TGTGCCAGCAGTTACCCGCGGGACAGGAGGGAGTTTGAGCAGTACTTC
CASSYPRDRREFEQYF
>TRBJ2-1|TRBV2|TRBD1|NA
TGTGCCAGCGTCTGGGACAGCAGATACAATGAGCAGTTCTTC
CASVWDSRYNEQFF
>TRBJ2-3|TRBV2|TRBD2|NA
TGTGCCAGCAGTGAATGGCTAGCGGGAAAGGGGACAGATACGCAGTATTTT
CASSEWLAGKGTDTQYF
>TRBJ1-5|TRBV15|NA|few
TGTGCCACCAGCGGGCGGGACACTAGCAATCAGCCCCAGCATTTT
CATSGRDTSNQPQHF
>TRBJ2-2|TRBV4-2|NA|NA
TGTGCCAGCAGCCAAGGACTAGACTTGAACACCGGGGAGCTGTTTTTT
CASSQGLDLNTGELFF
>TRBJ1-1|TRBV5-6|NA|NA
TGTGCCAGCAGGCGAGGGACAAAGGGATACACTGAAGCTTTCTTT
CASRRGTKGYTEAFF
>TRBJ2-3|TRBV5-6|TRBD2|NA
TGTGCCAGCAGCCCACTAGCGGGGGCTTCCCCAGATACGCAGTATTTT
CASSPLAGASPDTQYF
>TRBJ2-3|TRBV7-2|TRBD1|few
TGTGCCAGCAGGAGACAGGGCGTGGACACAGATACGCAGTATTTT
CASRRQGVDTDTQYF
>TRBJ2-5|TRBV18|NA|NA
TGTGCCAGCTCACCAAGTACAGGAGGAGAGACCCAGTACTTC
CASSPSTGGETQYF
>TRBJ2-5|TRBV20-1|NA|NA
TGCAGTGCTAATCAGGGGATTGCGGAGACCCAGTACTTC
CSANQGIAETQYF
>TRBJ2-7|TRBV27|NA|NA
TGTGCCAGCAGTCCAGCGGGACAGACTTACGAGCAGTACTTC
CASSPAGQTYEQYF
>TRBJ1-4|TRBV7-9|NA|NA
TGTGCCAGCAGCCCACCAGGAGGCGAAAAACTGTTTTTT
CASSPPGGEKLFF
>TRBJ2-2|TRBV7-9|NA|many
TGTGCCAGCAGCTTAGTCGGATGGACCCAACTGAACACCGGGGAGCTGTTTTTT
CASSLVGWTQLNTGELFF
>TRBJ2-3|TRBV10-3|NA|NA
TGTGCCATCAGTGAGAGGAGCACAGATACGCAGTATTTT
CAISERSTDTQYF
>TRBJ1-2|TRBV28|NA|NA
TGTGCCAGCAGTTTCCCCCCGGGGGGACCTGGCTACACCTTC
CASSFPPGGPGYTF
>TRBJ2-3|TRBV12-5|NA|few
TGTGCTAGTGGCCCTCCTGCGCCGGTGGATACGCAGTATTTT
CASGPPAPVDTQYF
>TRBJ1-6|TRBV7-8|TRBD1|NA
TGTGCCAGCAGCTTAGTGTCCGGGACAGGGATGAATTCACCCCTCCACTTT
CASSLVSGTGMNSPLHF
>TRBJ1-2|TRBV5-1|TRBD1|NA
TGCGCCAGCGGTCCGGGACAGCTAAAGTATGGCTACACCTTC
CASGPGQLKYGYTF